Shown below are 3 T cell receptor beta chains from a single sample sequenced in a study of T cell responses to AZD1222 COVID-19 vaccine. The table came from immunoSEQ multiplex PCR; TCRdb's copy has only in-frame clones and leaves some out. The sample consists of around 100,000 clones, approximately 86% of them appearing once. The sequencing here drew on peripheral blood, taken 28 days after the second dose of the MenACWY control vaccine. The receptors shown here come from an adult who received the MenACWY meningococcal vaccine as a control.

The rearrangement links TRBV3-1 (or the pseudogene TRBV3-2) to TRBJ1-2; D is unresolved. This CDR3 is built from 12 residues. Germline CDR1 and CDR2: LGHDT and YNNKEL (reference sequence). V lost 4 bases and J lost 8, with 11 bases in between. The CDR3 region is CASSPLTGGYTF. Here the CDR3 DNA reads TGTGCCAGCAGCCCCCTAACGGGAGGCTACACCTTC.

V usage is TRBV5-1 and J usage is TRBJ1-2; D remains ambiguous. V lost 3 bases to trimming and J lost 4 bases, with 13 bases between them. Germline values: CDR1 SGHRS, CDR2 YFSETQ. CDR3 length: 14 amino acids. In DNA form, the CDR3 reads TGCGCCAGCAGCTCAGACACGGCGAGCTATGGCTACACCTTC. Residues: CASSSDTASYGYTF.

The chain combines TRBV4-2 with TRBJ1-2; D unresolved. This CDR3 comprises 18 residues. Germline values: CDR1 LGHNA, CDR2 YNFKEQ. V lost 0 bases and J lost 8, with 25 bases in between. CDR3 DNA: TGTGCCAGCAGCCAAGAGCGAAGGAGAAGACCGTTCTCGGAGGGCTACACCTTC. The encoded protein is CASSQERRRRPFSEGYTF.